This T cell receptor beta chain was captured in a study of blood T cell repertoires in COVID-19. As for the study in general: The origin of the acute and convalescent COVID-19 samples was the United States, Italy and Spain. The cDNA or gDNA used as material had been derived from T cells, B-cell-depleted T cells, or PBMCs.

Per the study methods: Cell counts per sample came from amplifying reference gene primers. Sequencing used immunoSEQ multiplex PCR; TCRdb keeps in-frame clones, though not all of them. For V, J and clone size, that table is used; D and trimming come from the DNA. This sample has 25,000 to 35,000 clones, with roughly 84% found just once. This CDR3 region has 16 residues. In germline, CDR1 is LGHNA, CDR2 YNFKEQ. This clonotype was sampled from a man between 70 and 80 years old with active COVID-19. The chain has TRBV4-2 and TRBJ2-3, with D possibly matching TRBD2 (6 bases). Material: peripheral blood. CDR3 nucleotides: TGTGCTACCAAGGGGTTTCGCGGGACTAGCACAGATACGCAGTATTTT. Translation: CATKGFRGTSTDTQYF.